Detailed here is one TCR beta chain. These data come from a study of shared clonotypes between healthy human individuals. TCRdb keeps only in-frame clones here, not all; method: immunoSEQ multiplex PCR. Of 950,000 to 1,200,000 clones in the sample, 70% to 85% were seen once. This CDR3 spans 16 amino acids. The V gene end was trimmed by 0 bases and the J gene end by 3 bases; junction bases not matched to a gene: 3. CDR1 is SGHRS, CDR2 YFSETQ, per germline. This chain connects TRBV5-1 to TRBJ1-3; 10 bases are a match to TRBD1. Specimen: memory CD4+ T cells from PBMCs. Subset reported: CD45RA-negative fraction. This sequence was found in a young man in good health. Some clones in this sample may be carry-over from other donors' samples. The CDR3 nucleotides are TGCGCCAGCAGCTTGGTGGGACAGGGGTATGGAAACACCATATATTTT. Encoded protein: CASSLVGQGYGNTIYF.